The clone carrying this T cell receptor beta chain was observed a handful of times. Its antigen is not identified. The cohort's ophthalmopathy patients, a group with duration under 3 months, had a Clinical Activity Score of at least 3 and a NOSPECS grade of at least 4. PBMCs were obtained from 10 ml fresh peripheral blood. The germline gives CDR1 SQVTM, CDR2 ANQGSEA. The CDR3 loop spans 16 amino acids. V dropped 6 bases and J dropped 0; count of bases not matched to a gene: 10. These data are taken from a study of T cells in Graves' hyperthyroidism and ophthalmopathy. About the study: Peripheral blood was drawn at first diagnosis, prior to all treatment. General study results and limits: Most thyroid clonotypes with frequency above 0.001 were detected in blood.

Amplification targeted TCR beta CDR3 regions from RNA transcripts. The TCR CDR3 was amplified in a first-round RT-PCR using the HTBI primer set. TCRdb fed the multiplex PCR reads into MiXCR, producing one record per CDR3 protein. The sample shows hundreds of thousands of distinct CDR3 sequences, 15% to 20% of them seen only once. The receptor was isolated from a woman in her 40s with Graves' ophthalmopathy. Sequenced: blood. J is TRBJ1-5 and V is TRBV29-1, with TRBD1 matching 8 bases. The DNA of the CDR3 is TGCAGCGTCGCCTGGGGGCAGGGGGCTAGCAATCAGCCCCAGCATTTT. It codes for CSVAWGQGASNQPQHF.